This entry lists 25 T cell receptor beta chains sequenced from one sample in a study of blood T cells in healthy people across ages. Primers used in a second PCR of roughly 7 to 11 cycles were a sample-barcoded 5' primer and a J-beta primer mix. TCRdb processed the 5' RACE reads anew with MiXCR; each CDR3 protein has one entry. The sample holds roughly 800,000 distinct CDR3 sequences, roughly 60% seen once. Sequenced sample: blood. The receptor source for this set is a man aged 25 to 40 in good health.

This clonotype was seen a handful of times. The CDR3 spells CAISDTMNYGYTF. CDR3 in DNA: TGTGCCATCAGTGATACCATGAACTATGGCTACACCTTC. The chain has TRBV10-3 and TRBJ1-2; no firm D call. The V end was cut by 3 bases, the J end by 2 bases, with 7 bases between. Per germline, CDR1 ENHRY and CDR2 SYGVKD. This CDR3 comprises 13 residues.

In its sample, this clonotype was seen a few times. V usage is TRBV28 and J usage is TRBJ2-7; the match to TRBD2 covers 8 bases. The CDR3 runs to 15 residues. After removal of 6 bases from V and 5 bases from J, the junction contained 12 bases not matched to a gene. CDR1 is MDHEN and CDR2 is SYDVKM in the germline V gene. CDR3 in DNA: TGTGCCAGCAGACTCATGGGCCCCGGGAGGGACGAGCAGTACTTC. Protein: CASRLMGPGRDEQYF.

V usage is TRBV3-1 and J usage is TRBJ2-5; D possibly matches TRBD1 or TRBD2 (6 bases each). V gave up 7 bases and J gave up 10 bases, with 22 bases separating them. CDR3 length equals 14 residues. Germline CDR1 LGHDT, CDR2 YNNKEL (reference sequence). The CDR3 nucleotides read TGTGCCAGCACACCACCTACGGGGGCGGAGGACCAGTACTTC. Encoded protein: CASTPPTGAEDQYF.

This clonotype was seen more than once but under ten times. The chain links TRBV4-2 to TRBJ1-2, with D tentatively TRBD1 (5 bases). CDR1 is LGHNA and CDR2 is YNFKEQ in the germline V gene. Trimming took 4 bases from V and 8 from J, leaving 17 bases between them. The CDR3 extends over 14 amino acids. This CDR3 reads CASSLAGSSYGYTF. The CDR3 region has the DNA TGTGCCAGCAGCCTCGCAGGGTCGTCCTACGGCTACACCTTC.

The V and J genes are TRBV28 and TRBJ2-1; 7 bases align to TRBD2. V shed 7 bases and J 6 bases; nucleotides not matched to a gene: 6. Per the germline V gene, CDR1 is MDHEN and CDR2 is SYDVKM. CDR3 length: 13 residues. DNA of the CDR3: TGTGCCAGCACCCCCGGGGGGATCAATGAGCAGTTCTTC. It yields the protein CASTPGGINEQFF. Together with reference TRBV28 and TRBJ2-1, the CDR3 gives the full variable domain: DVKVTQSSRYLVKRTGEKVFLECVQDMDHENMFWYRQDPGLGLRLIYFSYDVKMKEKGDIPEGYSVSREKKERFSLILESASTNQTSMYLCASTPGGINEQFFGPGTRLTVL.

The gene calls are TRBV7-9 and TRBJ1-1; no clear D gene. The CDR3 length is 14 residues. CDR1 SEHNR and CDR2 FQNEAQ come from the germline V gene (reference sequence). V was pared by 7 bases and J by 0 bases, with 12 bases between. The CDR3 bases are TGTGCCAGCACTCCCCAAACGATGAACACTGAAGCTTTCTTT. Translating it yields CASTPQTMNTEAFF.

V and J are TRBV6-5 and TRBJ1-6, with D unclear. V shed 6 bases and J shed 5 bases, with 8 bases lying between them. This CDR3 spans 13 amino acids. Germline lookup yields CDR1 MNHEY and CDR2 SVGAGI. The CDR3 reads CASRAADNSPLHF. In nucleotides, the CDR3 is TGTGCCAGCAGGGCGGCGGATAATTCACCCCTCCACTTT.

This clonotype has a handful of counts. The chain joins TRBV29-1 to TRBJ1-2; D gene uncertain. The CDR3 consists of 13 residues. The germline V and J ends were trimmed by 6 bases and 8 bases, with 19 bases remaining between them. Germline CDR1 reads SQVTM; CDR2 reads ANQGSEA. The CDR3 region is CSVESGRILGYTF. Here the CDR3 DNA reads TGCAGCGTCGAATCCGGACGGATACTGGGCTACACCTTC.

This chain links TRBV12-3 or TRBV12-4 with TRBJ2-7; tentative D call: TRBD2 (6 bases). The CDR3 sequence is 15 residues long. V was clipped by 5 bases and J by 2 bases, with 16 bases between them. The CDR3 protein is CASSQDYPKPYEQYF. The CDR3 bases are TGTGCCAGCAGTCAGGACTATCCGAAACCCTACGAGCAGTACTTC.

The chain couples TRBV11-1 to TRBJ2-3, with D maybe TRBD2 (5 bases). The CDR3 loop spans 14 amino acids. CDR1 is SGHAT, CDR2 FQDESV, per germline (reference sequence). Trimming left V 8 bases short and J 4 bases short, with 16 bases between. The CDR3 loop reads CASELSLEADTQYF. CDR3 bases: TGTGCCAGCGAGCTTTCATTGGAGGCAGATACGCAGTATTTT.

This chain connects TRBV29-1 to TRBJ1-1, with TRBD1 matching 10 bases. V lost 6 bases, J lost 4 bases, and 5 bases stayed unmatched. The CDR3 spans 13 residues. Germline values: CDR1 SQVTM, CDR2 ANQGSEA. CDR3 loop: CSVAGTGATEAFF. The CDR3 bases are TGCAGCGTCGCCGGGACAGGGGCCACTGAAGCTTTCTTT. Variable domain in full (rest from reference TRBV29-1 and TRBJ1-1): SAVISQKPSRDICQRGTSLTIQCQVDSQVTMMFWYRQQPGQSLTLIATANQGSEATYESGFVIDKFPISRPNLTFSTLTVSNMSPEDSSIYLCSVAGTGATEAFFGQGTRLTVV.

The chain joins TRBV28 to TRBJ1-5; D gene unclear. Germline CDR1 reads MDHEN; CDR2 reads SYDVKM. This CDR3 comprises 10 residues. In DNA form, the CDR3 reads TGTACATTTAGCAATCAGCCCCAGCATTTT. Translated: CTFSNQPQHF.

The V gene is TRBV7-9, the J gene TRBJ2-1; D gene unclear. This CDR3 has 11 amino acids. CDR1 SEHNR and CDR2 FQNEAQ come from the germline V gene (reference sequence). Trimming left V 1 base short and J 11 bases short, with 6 bases between. This chain's CDR3 is CASSLEEKQFF. CDR3 nucleotides: TGTGCCAGCAGCTTAGAAGAAAAGCAGTTCTTC. Using reference TRBV7-9 and TRBJ2-1 for the parts outside the CDR3, the full variable domain is DTGVSQNPRHKITKRGQNVTFRCDPISEHNRLYWYRQTLGQGPEFLTYFQNEAQLEKSRLLSDRFSAERPKGSFSTLEIQRTEQGDSAMYLCASSLEEKQFFGPGTRLTVL.

V and J are TRBV7-2 and TRBJ2-5; 13 nucleotides align to TRBD2. CDR1 and CDR2 from the germline V gene are SGHTA and FQGNSA. There are 14 residues in the CDR3. Germline trimming cut 4 bases from V and 13 bases from J; bases unmatched to any gene: 9. The CDR3: CASSWDLGTSGMYF. The CDR3, as DNA: TGTGCCAGCAGCTGGGATCTCGGGACTAGCGGGATGTACTTC.

The CDR3 region has the DNA TGTGCCAGCAGCCAAGGGGCAAGCGGGGGATACGAGCAGTACTTC. This gives the protein CASSQGASGGYEQYF. The chain couples TRBV3-1 to TRBJ2-7; 8 nucleotides match TRBD2. Germline-derived CDR1 and CDR2 are LGHDT and YNNKEL (reference sequence). V was pared by 1 base and J by 4 bases, with 6 bases of the junction left unmatched. The CDR3 covers 15 residues.

The chain recombines TRBV29-1 with TRBJ1-1; 10 bases map to TRBD1. Germline CDR1 SQVTM, CDR2 ANQGSEA. J was trimmed by 4 bases and V by 0 bases; bases with no gene match: 5. CDR3 length: 15 residues. The CDR3 bases are TGCAGCGTTGAAGAATTCGGGACAGGGGCCACTGAAGCTTTCTTT. The encoded protein is CSVEEFGTGATEAFF.

The chain employs TRBV3-1 and TRBJ1-2; D unclear. CDR1 LGHDT and CDR2 YNNKEL come from the germline V gene (reference sequence). Trimming removed 1 base from V and 4 bases from J, with 7 bases in between. This CDR3 spans 13 amino acids. This CDR3 is CASSQGSFYGYTF. The CDR3 nucleotides are TGTGCCAGCAGCCAAGGCTCGTTCTATGGCTACACCTTC.

V usage is TRBV5-5 and J usage is TRBJ1-4, with D unresolved. This CDR3 has 16 residues. Germline CDR1 reads SGHKS; CDR2 reads YYEKEE (reference sequence). V gave up 0 bases and J gave up 5 bases, with 14 bases separating them. CDR3 sequence: CASSLDPGRRNEKLFF. Written as DNA, the CDR3 is TGTGCCAGCAGCTTGGATCCGGGCAGAAGAAATGAAAAACTGTTTTTT. Together with reference TRBV5-5 and TRBJ1-4, the CDR3 gives the full variable domain: DAGVTQSPTHLIKTRGQQVTLRCSPISGHKSVSWYQQVLGQGPQFIFQYYEKEERGRGNFPDRFSARQFPNYSSELNVNALLLGDSALYLCASSLDPGRRNEKLFFGSGTQLSVL.

This clonotype was recorded a few times. The genes are TRBV10-3 and TRBJ2-7; TRBD1 might be the D (6 bases). Germline values: CDR1 ENHRY, CDR2 SYGVKD. V lost 3 bases to trimming and J lost 7 bases, with 22 bases between them. The CDR3 has 16 residues. The CDR3 region is CAISDGRARTDDEQYF. In DNA form, the CDR3 reads TGTGCCATCAGTGACGGCCGCGCGCGGACAGACGATGAGCAGTACTTC.

Only one count was recorded for this clonotype. The CDR3 region has the DNA TGCAGTGCTAGCGCTAGCGGGATGACCTACAATGAGCAGTTCTTC. As protein: CSASASGMTYNEQFF. The gene calls are TRBV20-1 and TRBJ2-1; 9 nucleotides line up with TRBD2. J gave up 2 bases and V 3 bases, and 5 bases lay outside the gene matches. Germline V gives CDR1 DFQATT, CDR2 SNEGSKA (reference sequence). The CDR3 sequence is 15 residues long.

This clonotype came up a few times. This rearrangement joins TRBV2 to TRBJ2-1; 7 bases map to TRBD1. The V gene end was trimmed by 5 bases and the J gene end by 1 base; junction bases not matched to a gene: 5. Germline V gene lookup returns CDR1 SNHLY and CDR2 FYNNEI. The CDR3 is made up of 15 amino acids. CDR3 sequence reads: CASSLGDRSYNEQFF. The CDR3 region has the DNA TGTGCCAGCAGTCTGGGGGACAGATCCTACAATGAGCAGTTCTTC.

The chain carries TRBV27 and TRBJ2-1; TRBD1 is a possible D gene (6 bases). This CDR3 region has 14 residues. Germline V CDR1 and CDR2: MNHEY, SMNVEV (reference sequence). The ends were cut back, 7 bases at V and 3 bases at J, with 13 bases in the middle. DNA of the CDR3: TGTGCCAGCAATTCGAGGGACAACTACAATGAGCAGTTCTTC. Translated, it gives CASNSRDNYNEQFF.

The chain recombines TRBV10-3 with TRBJ2-1; 12 bases are shared with TRBD1. Germline CDR1 reads ENHRY; CDR2 reads SYGVKD. J was trimmed by 8 bases and V by 2 bases; bases with no gene match: 4. The CDR3 is 15 residues long. CDR3 amino acids: CAISERGTGGDEQFF. The CDR3 DNA sequence: TGTGCCATCAGTGAGCGAGGGACAGGGGGCGATGAGCAGTTCTTC.

In DNA form, the CDR3 reads TGCAGTGCTATTAGTCCGACTAGAGACTACAATGAGCAGTTCTTC. Translating it yields CSAISPTRDYNEQFF. This sequence joins TRBV20-1 and TRBJ2-1; maybe TRBD2 (6 bases). Germline-derived CDR1 and CDR2 are DFQATT and SNEGSKA (reference sequence). The CDR3 totals 15 residues. With 4 bases removed from V and 3 bases from J, the gap between germline ends came to 16 bases.

This clonotype showed up just once. The chain combines TRBV12-3 or TRBV12-4 with TRBJ2-1; 7 positions match TRBD2. The CDR3 has 14 amino acids. Unmatched junction bases numbered 8, after V lost 8 bases and J lost 4 bases. The chain's CDR3 is CASAGESGYNEQFF. CDR3 bases: TGTGCCAGCGCGGGGGAAAGCGGATACAATGAGCAGTTCTTC.